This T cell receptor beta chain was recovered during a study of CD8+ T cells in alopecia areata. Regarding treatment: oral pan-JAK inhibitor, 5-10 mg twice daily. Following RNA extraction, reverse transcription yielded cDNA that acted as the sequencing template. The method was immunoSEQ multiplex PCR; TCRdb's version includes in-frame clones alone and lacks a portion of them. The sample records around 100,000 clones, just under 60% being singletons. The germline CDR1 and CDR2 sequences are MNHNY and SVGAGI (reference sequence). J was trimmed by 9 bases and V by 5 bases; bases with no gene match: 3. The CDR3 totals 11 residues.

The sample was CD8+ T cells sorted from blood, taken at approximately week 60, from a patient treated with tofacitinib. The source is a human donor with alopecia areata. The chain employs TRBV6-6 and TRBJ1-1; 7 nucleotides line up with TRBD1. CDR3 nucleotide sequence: TGTGCCAGCAGTGAACAGGGGAAAGCTTTCTTT. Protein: CASSEQGKAFF.